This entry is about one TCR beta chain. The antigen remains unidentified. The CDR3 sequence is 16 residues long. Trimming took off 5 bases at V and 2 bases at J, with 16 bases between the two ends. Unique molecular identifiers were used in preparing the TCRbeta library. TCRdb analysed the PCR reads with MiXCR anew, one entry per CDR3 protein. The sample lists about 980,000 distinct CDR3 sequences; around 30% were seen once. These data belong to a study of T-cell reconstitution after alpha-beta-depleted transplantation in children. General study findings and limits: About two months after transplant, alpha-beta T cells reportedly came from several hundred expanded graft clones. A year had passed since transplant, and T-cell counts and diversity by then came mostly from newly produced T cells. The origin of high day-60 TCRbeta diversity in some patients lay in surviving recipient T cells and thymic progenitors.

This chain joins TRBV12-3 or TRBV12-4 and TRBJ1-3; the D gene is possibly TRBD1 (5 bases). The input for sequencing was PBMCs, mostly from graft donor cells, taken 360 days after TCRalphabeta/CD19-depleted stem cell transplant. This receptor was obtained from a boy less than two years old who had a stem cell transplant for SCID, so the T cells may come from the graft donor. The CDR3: CASSAAGSQAGNTIYF. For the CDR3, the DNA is TGTGCCAGCAGTGCCGCAGGGAGCCAGGCTGGAAACACCATATATTTT.